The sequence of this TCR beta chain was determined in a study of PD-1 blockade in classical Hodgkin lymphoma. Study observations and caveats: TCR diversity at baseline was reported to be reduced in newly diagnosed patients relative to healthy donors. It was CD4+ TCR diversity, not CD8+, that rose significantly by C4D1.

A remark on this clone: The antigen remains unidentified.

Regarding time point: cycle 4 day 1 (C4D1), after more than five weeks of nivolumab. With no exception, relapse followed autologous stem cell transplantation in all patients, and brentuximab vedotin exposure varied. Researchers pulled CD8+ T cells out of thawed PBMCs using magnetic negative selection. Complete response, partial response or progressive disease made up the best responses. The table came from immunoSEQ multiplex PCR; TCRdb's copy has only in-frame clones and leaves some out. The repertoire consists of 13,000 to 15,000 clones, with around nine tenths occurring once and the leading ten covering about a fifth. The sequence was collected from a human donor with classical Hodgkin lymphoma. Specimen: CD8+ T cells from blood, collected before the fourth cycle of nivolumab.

The CDR3 sequence: CASSGGYEQFF. In DNA, the CDR3 is TGTGCCAGCAGTGGTGGGTATGAGCAGTTCTTC. The J gene is TRBJ2-1, the V gene TRBV2; D remains unclear. Germline values: CDR1 SNHLY, CDR2 FYNNEI. The V gene lost 4 bases and the J gene lost 8 bases, with 6 bases spanning the gap. This CDR3 spans 11 amino acids.